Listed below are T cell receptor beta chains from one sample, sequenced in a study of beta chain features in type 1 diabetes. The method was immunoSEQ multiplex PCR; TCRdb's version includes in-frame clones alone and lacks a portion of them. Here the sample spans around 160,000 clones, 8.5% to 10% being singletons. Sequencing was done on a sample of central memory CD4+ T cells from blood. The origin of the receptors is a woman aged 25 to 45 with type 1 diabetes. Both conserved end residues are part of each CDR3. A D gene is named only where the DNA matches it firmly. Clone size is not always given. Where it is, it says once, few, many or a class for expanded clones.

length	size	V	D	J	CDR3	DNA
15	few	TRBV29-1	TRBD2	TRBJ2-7	CSVEGLALVPSEQYF	TGCAGCGTTGAGGGACTAGCCCTAGTACCCTCCGAGCAGTACTTC
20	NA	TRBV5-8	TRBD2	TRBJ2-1	CASSFVRGTSGMYSYNEQFF	TGTGCCAGCAGCTTCGTAAGGGGGACTAGCGGGATGTACTCCTACAATGAGCAGTTCTTC
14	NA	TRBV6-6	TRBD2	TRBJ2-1	CASSTGLAWNEQFF	TGTGCCAGCAGTACGGGACTAGCGTGGAATGAGCAGTTCTTC
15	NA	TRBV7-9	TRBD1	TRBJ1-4	CASSSRDRYNEKLFF	TGTGCCAGCAGCTCCCGGGACAGGTATAATGAAAAACTGTTTTTT
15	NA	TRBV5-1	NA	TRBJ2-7	CASSPRLGSSYEQYF	TGCGCCAGCAGCCCACGACTAGGAAGCTCCTACGAGCAGTACTTC
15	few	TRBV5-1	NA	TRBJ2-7	CASSLAGSLSYEQYF	TGCGCCAGCAGCTTGGCAGGTTCCCTCTCCTACGAGCAGTACTTC
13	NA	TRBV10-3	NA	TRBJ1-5	CAIRPGEGQPQHF	TGTGCCATCCGACCTGGGGAGGGCCAGCCCCAGCATTTT
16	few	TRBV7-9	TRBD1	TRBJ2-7	CASSLRGGQGSYEQYF	TGTGCCAGCAGCTTACGCGGGGGACAGGGGTCCTACGAGCAGTACTTC
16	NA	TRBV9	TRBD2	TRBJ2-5	CASSVELAGGKGTQYF	TGTGCCAGCAGCGTAGAACTAGCGGGAGGAAAGGGGACCCAGTACTTC
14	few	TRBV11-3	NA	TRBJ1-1	CASSLPLRNTEAFF	TGTGCCAGCAGCTTACCACTGAGGAACACTGAAGCTTTCTTT
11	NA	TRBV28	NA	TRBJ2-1	CASMSPREQFF	TGTGCCAGTATGTCTCCTAGGGAGCAGTTCTTC
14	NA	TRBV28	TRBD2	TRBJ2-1	CASNQLAGANEQFF	TGTGCCAGCAACCAACTAGCGGGAGCCAATGAGCAGTTCTTC
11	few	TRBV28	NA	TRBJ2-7	CASRRGYEQYF	TGTGCCAGCAGGCGGGGTTACGAGCAGTACTTC
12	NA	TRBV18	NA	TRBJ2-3	CASSPQSDTQYF	TGTGCCAGCTCACCCCAGTCAGATACGCAGTATTTT
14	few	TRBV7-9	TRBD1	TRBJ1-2	CASSLEQGYYGYTF	TGTGCCAGCAGCTTAGAACAGGGGTACTATGGCTACACCTTC
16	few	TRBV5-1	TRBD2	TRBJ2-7	CASSSAGTSGSWEQYF	TGCGCCAGCAGCAGTGCCGGGACTAGCGGGAGTTGGGAGCAGTACTTC
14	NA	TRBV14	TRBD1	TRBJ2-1	CASSQGQGANEQFF	TGTGCCAGCAGCCAAGGGCAGGGGGCGAATGAGCAGTTCTTC
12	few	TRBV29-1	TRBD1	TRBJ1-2	CSVEAAGGGYTF	TGCAGCGTTGAGGCGGCAGGGGGCGGCTACACCTTC
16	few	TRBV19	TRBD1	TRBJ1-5	CASTLGGSGGNQPQHF	TGTGCCAGTACCCTAGGGGGCTCGGGTGGCAATCAGCCCCAGCATTTT
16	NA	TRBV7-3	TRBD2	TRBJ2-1	CASSKTIAGAVNEQFF	TGTGCCAGCAGCAAGACAATAGCGGGAGCCGTCAATGAGCAGTTCTTC
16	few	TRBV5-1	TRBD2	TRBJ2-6	CASSPGLRSGANVLTF	TGCGCCAGCAGCCCGGGACTACGCTCTGGGGCCAACGTCCTGACTTTC
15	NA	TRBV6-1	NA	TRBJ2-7	CASSEQGLSLDEQYF	TGTGCCAGCAGTGAACAGGGGCTCTCTTTGGACGAGCAGTACTTC
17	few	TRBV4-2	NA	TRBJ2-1	CASSQGGAARSYNEQFF	TGTGCCAGCAGCCAAGGCGGTGCAGCCAGATCCTACAATGAGCAGTTCTTC
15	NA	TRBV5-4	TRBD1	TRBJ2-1	CASSLGGQGANEQFF	TGTGCCAGCAGCTTGGGGGGACAGGGGGCCAATGAGCAGTTCTTC
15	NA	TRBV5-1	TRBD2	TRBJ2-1	CASMDTSGSGNEQFF	TGCGCCAGCATGGATACTAGCGGGAGCGGCAATGAGCAGTTCTTC
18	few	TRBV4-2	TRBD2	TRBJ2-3	CASSQAQVASGRTDTQYF	TGTGCCAGCAGCCAAGCTCAGGTGGCTAGCGGGAGAACAGATACGCAGTATTTT
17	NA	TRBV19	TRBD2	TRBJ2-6	CASSIGTSGSGANVLTF	TGTGCCAGTAGTATAGGGACTAGCGGCTCTGGGGCCAACGTCCTGACTTTC
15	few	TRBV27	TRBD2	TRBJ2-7	CASRELAGGTYEQYF	TGTGCCAGCAGGGAACTAGCGGGAGGCACCTACGAGCAGTACTTC
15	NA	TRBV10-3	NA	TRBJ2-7	CAISEQAGNTDEQYF	TGTGCCATCAGTGAGCAGGCAGGGAACACGGACGAGCAGTACTTC
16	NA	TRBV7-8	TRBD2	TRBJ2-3	CASSLGLAGVRDTQYF	TGTGCCAGCAGCTTGGGACTAGCGGGAGTTCGCGATACGCAGTATTTT
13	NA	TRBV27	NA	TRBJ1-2	CASSFSANYGYTF	TGTGCCAGCAGTTTTTCGGCTAACTATGGCTACACCTTC
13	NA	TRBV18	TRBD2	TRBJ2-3	CASSASGTDTQYF	TGTGCCAGCTCAGCTAGCGGAACAGATACGCAGTATTTT
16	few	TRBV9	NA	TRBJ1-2	CASSVAFEGMRYGYTF	TGTGCCAGCAGCGTAGCTTTTGAGGGAATGCGATATGGCTACACCTTC
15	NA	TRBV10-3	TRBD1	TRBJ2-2	CAIRRRDRATGELFF	TGTGCCATCAGGCGCCGGGACAGGGCCACCGGGGAGCTGTTTTTT
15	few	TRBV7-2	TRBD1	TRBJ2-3	CASSRQGEVEDTQYF	TGTGCCAGCAGCAGACAGGGTGAGGTAGAAGATACGCAGTATTTT
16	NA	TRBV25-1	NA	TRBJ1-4	CASSEGRGATNEKLFF	TGTGCCAGCAGTGAGGGCAGGGGCGCAACTAATGAAAAACTGTTTTTT
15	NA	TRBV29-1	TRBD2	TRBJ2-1	CSVEASGARNNAQFF	TGCAGCGTTGAGGCTAGCGGTGCCCGTAACAATGCGCAGTTCTTC
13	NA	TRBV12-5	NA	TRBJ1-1	CASGFSPETEAFF	TGTGCTAGTGGTTTCTCCCCAGAGACAGAAGCTTTCTTT
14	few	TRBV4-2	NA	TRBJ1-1	CASSQEGAWTEAFF	TGTGCCAGCAGCCAAGAGGGGGCCTGGACTGAAGCTTTCTTT
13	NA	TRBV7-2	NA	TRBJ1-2	CASRVGLDYGYTF	TGTGCCAGCAGGGTAGGCCTAGACTATGGCTACACCTTC
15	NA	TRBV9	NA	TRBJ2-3	CASSVELAPTDTQYF	TGTGCCAGCAGCGTAGAGTTAGCGCCTACAGATACGCAGTATTTT
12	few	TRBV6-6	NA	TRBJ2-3	CASSRREDTQYF	TGTGCCAGCAGCCGCAGGGAAGATACGCAGTATTTT
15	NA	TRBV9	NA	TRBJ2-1	CASSVPGTTVNEQFF	TGTGCCAGCAGCGTGCCCGGGACAACGGTCAATGAGCAGTTCTTC
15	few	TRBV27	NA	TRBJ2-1	CASREEGGSYNEQFF	TGTGCCAGTCGGGAAGAAGGCGGTTCCTACAATGAGCAGTTCTTC
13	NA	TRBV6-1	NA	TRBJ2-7	CAHSEAALYEQYF	TGTGCCCATAGCGAAGCGGCTCTGTACGAGCAGTACTTC
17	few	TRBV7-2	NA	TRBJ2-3	CASSSRPDIKGADTQYF	TGTGCCAGCAGCTCTCGCCCCGACATTAAGGGAGCAGATACGCAGTATTTT
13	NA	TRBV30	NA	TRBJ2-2	CAWSVHLTGELFF	TGTGCCTGGAGTGTACACCTCACCGGGGAGCTGTTTTTT